The source of this T cell receptor (beta chain) is a study of cytomegalovirus exposure and HLA in healthy donors. At the time of sampling, donors were nominally healthy, though unrecorded immune exposures were likely. The CDR3 runs to 15 residues. Germline CDR1 reads MNHNY; CDR2 reads SVGAGI (reference sequence). Trimming took off 0 bases at V and 3 bases at J, with 12 bases between the two ends. Primers included in the PCR were 60 Vbeta and 13 Jbeta primers. Generated by immunoSEQ multiplex PCR, the TCRdb table keeps only in-frame clones and is missing some. The repertoire holds 75,000 to 90,000 clones, with 10% as singletons.

This sequence joins TRBV6-6 and TRBJ2-7; tentative D call: TRBD2 (6 bases). Sequenced input: PBMCs. This clonotype was obtained from a man in his sixties in good health and CMV-seropositive. The CDR3 loop reads CASSYSPISGYEQYF. Written as DNA, the CDR3 is TGTGCCAGCAGTTACTCGCCGATTAGCGGCTACGAGCAGTACTTC.